The rows below give T cell receptor beta chains drawn from one sample of a study of T cell responses to AZD1222 COVID-19 vaccine. The method was immunoSEQ multiplex PCR; TCRdb's version includes in-frame clones alone and lacks a portion of them. The table records approximately 140,000 clones, about 91% of them present only once. Sequenced here: peripheral blood, sampled on day 0 of AZD1222 vaccination. The receptors were sampled from an adult in good health. The CDR3 runs from the conserved cysteine through the conserved F or W. The D gene is left open where the match is weak. The size of a clone is reported for some rows only, either as once, few or many, or as a class for expanded clones.

>TRBJ2-7|NA|TRBD1|TRBV7-9
CASSLDRGSYEQYF
TGTGCCAGCAGCTTAGACAGGGGATCCTACGAGCAGTACTTC
>TRBJ1-1|NA|TRBD1|TRBV12-3/TRBV12-4
CASSLAPGQEAFF
TGTGCCAGCAGTTTAGCACCGGGACAGGAAGCTTTCTTT
>TRBJ2-5|NA|NA|TRBV5-1
CASSFRPGGEGETQYF
TGCGCCAGCAGCTTCCGACCCGGTGGAGAGGGAGAGACCCAGTACTTC
>TRBJ2-5|NA|NA|TRBV11-3
CASSLGGPQETQYF
TGTGCCAGCAGCTTAGGGGGACCTCAAGAGACCCAGTACTTC
>TRBJ2-2|NA|NA|TRBV15
CATSRVQFRNTGELFF
TGTGCCACCAGCAGAGTTCAGTTTCGGAACACCGGGGAGCTGTTTTTT
>TRBJ2-5|NA|NA|TRBV5-1
CASRKGKTQYF
TGCGCCAGCCGAAAGGGCAAGACCCAGTACTTC
>TRBJ2-3|once|NA|TRBV9
CASSVAGHLTDTQYF
TGTGCCAGCAGCGTAGCCGGACATCTCACAGATACGCAGTATTTT
>TRBJ2-2|NA|NA|TRBV10-3
CAISDLAVGGTERALNTGELFF
TGTGCCATCAGTGATTTAGCGGTAGGTGGGACAGAGCGAGCGCTGAACACCGGGGAGCTGTTTTTT
>TRBJ2-2|NA|NA|TRBV30
CAWGSTSPGELFF
TGTGCCTGGGGATCTACTAGTCCCGGGGAGCTGTTTTTT
>TRBJ2-1|NA|NA|TRBV11-3
CASSFRPPEQFF
TGTGCCAGCAGCTTCCGGCCCCCGGAGCAGTTCTTC
>TRBJ1-2|NA|NA|TRBV18
CASSPPGWERTGGYTF
TGTGCCAGCTCACCACCGGGATGGGAAAGGACGGGTGGCTACACCTTC
>TRBJ2-3|NA|TRBD1|TRBV7-8
CASSYRGQGVRDTQYF
TGTGCCAGCAGCTATAGGGGACAGGGAGTTAGGGATACGCAGTATTTT
>TRBJ2-1|NA|TRBD2|TRBV29-1
CSVETSGENEQFF
TGCAGCGTTGAAACTAGCGGGGAGAATGAGCAGTTCTTC
>TRBJ2-1|NA|NA|TRBV24-1
CATSDRWGDEQFF
TGTGCCACCAGTGATCGCTGGGGTGATGAGCAGTTCTTC
>TRBJ2-1|NA|TRBD2|TRBV4-1
CASSDTSGGSYNEQFF
TGCGCCAGCAGCGATACTAGCGGGGGATCCTACAATGAGCAGTTCTTC
>TRBJ1-6|NA|NA|TRBV27
CASSSHGGPLHF
TGTGCCAGCAGTTCCCATGGGGGTCCCCTCCACTTT
>TRBJ2-7|NA|TRBD2|TRBV6-2/TRBV6-3
CASSYSPRGGVTYEQYF
TGTGCCAGCAGTTACTCGCCCCGGGGAGGGGTGACCTACGAGCAGTACTTC
>TRBJ1-3|NA|NA|TRBV5-1
CASRQSSGNTIYF
TGCGCCAGCAGACAGTCCTCTGGAAACACCATATATTTT
>TRBJ2-7|NA|NA|TRBV15
CATSMDLAYEQYF
TGTGCCACCAGCATGGACCTTGCTTACGAGCAGTACTTC
>TRBJ1-1|NA|NA|TRBV28
CASRRQAMNTEAFF
TGTGCCAGCAGACGACAGGCTATGAACACTGAAGCTTTCTTT
>TRBJ1-2|NA|NA|TRBV5-6
CASSLGQMANYGYTF
TGTGCCAGCAGCTTGGGGCAAATGGCTAACTATGGCTACACCTTC
>TRBJ2-3|NA|NA|TRBV7-2
CASSLVVLDTQYF
TGTGCCAGCAGCTTAGTAGTTTTAGATACGCAGTATTTT
>TRBJ1-1|NA|NA|TRBV28
CASSLPGVGTEAFF
TGTGCCAGCAGTTTACCTGGGGTTGGCACTGAAGCTTTCTTT
>TRBJ1-3|NA|NA|TRBV28
CASSLLSPRNTIYF
TGTGCCAGCAGTTTATTGAGCCCGAGAAACACCATATATTTT
>TRBJ2-3|NA|TRBD1|TRBV27
CASSNTNLQGGPTDTQYF
TGTGCCAGCAGCAACACAAATTTACAGGGGGGCCCCACAGATACGCAGTATTTT
>TRBJ2-1|few|NA|TRBV7-2
CASRRGHLSGGYNEQFF
TGTGCCAGTCGCAGGGGGCATTTAAGCGGGGGTTACAATGAGCAGTTCTTC
>TRBJ2-3|NA|TRBD2|TRBV7-9
CASSPLSGGGTDTQYF
TGTGCCAGCAGCCCCCTTAGCGGGGGAGGCACAGATACGCAGTATTTT
>TRBJ1-1|once|NA|TRBV7-8
CASSLVQKNTEAFF
TGTGCCAGCAGCTTGGTACAGAAGAACACTGAAGCTTTCTTT
>TRBJ1-3|NA|NA|TRBV5-1
CASSLAQGSGNTIYF
TGCGCCAGCAGCCTCGCACAGGGTTCTGGAAACACCATATATTTT
>TRBJ1-5|NA|TRBD1|TRBV24-1
CATSSAGGLHF
TGTGCCACCAGTTCTGCAGGGGGCTTGCATTTT
>TRBJ2-1|NA|TRBD1|TRBV5-1
CASSGTGSYNEQFF
TGCGCCAGCTCCGGGACAGGCTCCTACAATGAGCAGTTCTTC
>TRBJ1-2|NA|TRBD1|TRBV4-1
CASIETPGGGYGYTF
TGCGCCAGCATAGAGACCCCAGGGGGAGGCTATGGCTACACCTTC
>TRBJ1-5|few|TRBD1|TRBV10-3
CAIRTGGDQPQHF
TGTGCCATCAGGACAGGGGGTGATCAGCCCCAGCATTTT
>TRBJ2-1|NA|TRBD2|TRBV19
CASSSPLAGANNEQFF
TGTGCCAGTAGCTCCCCTCTAGCGGGAGCGAACAATGAGCAGTTCTTC
>TRBJ2-1|NA|NA|TRBV9
CASSVSSEIYNEQFF
TGTGCCAGCAGCGTGTCTAGCGAGATTTACAATGAGCAGTTCTTC
>TRBJ1-1|NA|NA|TRBV6-1
CASSDLRVWGTEAFF
TGTGCCAGCAGTGACCTAAGAGTCTGGGGCACTGAAGCTTTCTTT
>TRBJ1-5|NA|TRBD1|TRBV19
CASSRQGQPQHF
TGTGCCAGTAGTCGACAGGGTCAGCCCCAGCATTTT
>TRBJ2-5|NA|TRBD2|TRBV5-6
CASSLRTSGGKETQYF
TGTGCCAGCAGCCTAAGGACTAGCGGGGGGAAAGAGACCCAGTACTTC
>TRBJ2-7|NA|TRBD2|TRBV28
CASSEGLAGDEQYF
TGTGCCAGCAGTGAGGGACTAGCGGGCGACGAGCAGTACTTC
>TRBJ1-6|NA|NA|TRBV15
CATSRDTVPNSPLHF
TGTGCCACCAGCAGAGACACAGTTCCCAATTCACCCCTCCACTTT
>TRBJ1-2|NA|NA|TRBV4-1
CASSQDSRGSSAHGYTF
TGCGCCAGCAGCCAAGATTCACGGGGTTCGTCAGCTCATGGCTACACCTTC
>TRBJ1-6|NA|NA|TRBV9
CASSGTGYSPLHF
TGTGCCAGCAGCGGCACCGGATATTCACCCCTCCACTTT
>TRBJ1-5|NA|NA|TRBV30
CAWSPQTGRFQPQHF
TGTGCCTGGAGTCCTCAAACGGGTCGATTTCAGCCCCAGCATTTT
>TRBJ1-2|NA|TRBD1|TRBV7-2
CASSLTGQGRGYTF
TGTGCCAGCAGCTTAACGGGACAGGGAAGGGGCTACACCTTC